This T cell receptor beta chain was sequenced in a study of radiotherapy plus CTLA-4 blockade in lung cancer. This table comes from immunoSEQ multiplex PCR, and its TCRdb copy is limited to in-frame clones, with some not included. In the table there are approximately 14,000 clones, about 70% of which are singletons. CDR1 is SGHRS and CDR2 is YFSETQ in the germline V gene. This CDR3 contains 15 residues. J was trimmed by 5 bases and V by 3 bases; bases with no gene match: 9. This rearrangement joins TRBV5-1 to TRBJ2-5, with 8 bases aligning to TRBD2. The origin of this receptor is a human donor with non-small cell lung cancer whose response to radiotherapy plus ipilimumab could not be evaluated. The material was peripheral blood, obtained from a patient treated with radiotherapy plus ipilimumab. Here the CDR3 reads CASSWRAGGEETQYF. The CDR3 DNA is TGCGCCAGCAGCTGGAGGGCGGGGGGAGAGGAGACCCAGTACTTC.